A selection of T cell receptor beta chains follows, all from one sample in a study of chemoradiotherapy in HPV16-positive cancers. Profiling relied on immunoSEQ multiplex PCR, and the TCRdb table lists in-frame clones only, not all of them. The sample holds about 4,400 clones, around 77% seen once. The sequencing used tumor tissue, collected from a patient who underwent chemoradiotherapy. The source of these receptors is a human donor with HPV-associated anogenital cancer. CDR3s include the opening cysteine and the closing phenylalanine or tryptophan. Fields, in order: D gene, J gene, clone size, V gene, CDR3 protein, CDR3 DNA. A D gene is named only where the DNA matches it firmly. Where a row states a size, it is once, few, many or the class of an expanded clone; other rows omit it.

>NA|TRBJ1-3|NA|TRBV18
CASSPSSGNTIYF
TGTGCCAGCTCACCCTCTTCTGGAAACACCATATATTTT
>NA|TRBJ2-2|NA|TRBV6-1
CASSERPGRTGSGELFF
TGTGCCAGCAGTGAACGACCCGGACGAACAGGGTCCGGGGAGCTGTTTTTT
>NA|TRBJ2-3|NA|TRBV11-2
CASSSIGASGTDTQYF
TGTGCCAGCAGCTCCATTGGGGCGTCTGGCACAGATACGCAGTATTTT
>TRBD1|TRBJ1-5|NA|TRBV27
CASSRGQGSNQPQHF
TGTGCCAGCAGTCGCGGACAGGGGAGCAATCAGCCCCAGCATTTT
>TRBD2|TRBJ2-1|NA|TRBV6-5
CASSRASGLYNEQFF
TGTGCCAGCAGTCGCGCTAGCGGCCTTTACAATGAGCAGTTCTTC
>NA|TRBJ2-1|once|TRBV15
CATSRDSVADYNEQFF
TGTGCCACCAGCAGAGATTCCGTAGCAGATTACAATGAGCAGTTCTTC
>TRBD2|TRBJ2-7|NA|TRBV6-1
CASSEGGREGRYEQYF
TGTGCCAGCAGTGAAGGAGGGCGGGAGGGCCGCTACGAGCAGTACTTC
>NA|TRBJ2-2|NA|TRBV18
CASSPQAGGYTGELFF
TGTGCCAGCTCACCACAAGCCGGGGGCTACACCGGGGAGCTGTTTTTT
>TRBD2|TRBJ2-1|NA|TRBV5-1
CASRKREADNEQFF
TGCGCCAGCCGGAAACGGGAGGCTGACAATGAGCAGTTCTTC
>NA|TRBJ1-1|few|TRBV10-3
CAISESPNTEAFF
TGTGCCATCAGTGAGTCCCCGAACACTGAAGCTTTCTTT
>NA|TRBJ1-4|once|TRBV28
CASSVPGGPEKLFF
TGTGCCAGCAGTGTCCCTGGGGGCCCTGAAAAACTGTTTTTT
>NA|TRBJ2-3|NA|TRBV6-6
CASSVREDTQYF
TGTGCCAGCAGTGTTCGAGAGGATACGCAGTATTTT
>TRBD2|TRBJ2-1|NA|TRBV19
CASSLPTSGRRSSYNEQFF
TGTGCCAGTAGTCTTCCGACTAGCGGGAGGCGTAGCTCCTACAATGAGCAGTTCTTC
>NA|TRBJ2-1|NA|TRBV19
CASTGSYNEQFF
TGTGCCAGTACCGGGTCCTACAATGAGCAGTTCTTC
>NA|TRBJ2-7|medium-sized|TRBV6-1
CASSENPPPYEQYF
TGTGCCAGCAGTGAAAACCCCCCACCCTACGAGCAGTACTTC